A single sample gave rise to the 8 T cell receptor beta chains below, sequenced in a study of T-cell reconstitution after alpha-beta-depleted transplantation in children. Construction of the TCRbeta library involved unique molecular identifiers. TCRdb re-called the PCR reads through MiXCR, storing one row per CDR3 protein. Here the sample spans just under 150,000 distinct CDR3 sequences, about 9% being singletons. Here the sequenced sample was PBMCs, mostly from graft donor cells, taken 180 days after TCRalphabeta/CD19-depleted stem cell transplant. The receptors stem from a female patient aged 2-10 years who had a stem cell transplant for congenital amegakaryocytic thrombocytopenia, so the T cells may come from the graft donor.

This clonotype was counted a few times. The chain recombines TRBV27 with TRBJ2-7; 10 positions agree with TRBD2. V was clipped by 4 bases and J by 3 bases; unmatched bases: 12. Germline CDR1 reads MNHEY; CDR2 reads SMNVEV (reference sequence). The CDR3 runs 17 residues. CDR3 in amino acids: CASSSRTRSSGSYEQYF. The CDR3 nucleotides are TGTGCCAGCAGTTCCCGAACACGATCTAGCGGGAGCTACGAGCAGTACTTC.

This clonotype showed up just a few times. This chain's CDR3 is CASSQDGGGTIYNEQFF. As DNA, the CDR3 is TGCGCCAGCAGCCAAGACGGCGGGGGGACAATCTACAATGAGCAGTTCTTC. The V gene is TRBV4-3, the J gene TRBJ2-1; TRBD2 matches 8 bases. This CDR3 contains 17 residues. J lost 3 bases, V lost 0 bases, and 7 bases had no gene match. Germline V gives CDR1 LGHNA, CDR2 YSLEER.

This clonotype occurred a few times. The chain links TRBV3-1 to TRBJ1-3; D gene ambiguous. The CDR3 covers 15 residues. Germline values: CDR1 LGHDT, CDR2 YNNKEL (reference sequence). Trimming took 0 bases from V and 3 from J, leaving 9 bases between them. The DNA of the CDR3 is TGTGCCAGCAGCCAAGATGGAAAGTATGGAAACACCATATATTTT. Amino acids: CASSQDGKYGNTIYF.

This clonotype was recorded a few times. V and J are TRBV10-3 and TRBJ2-7, with 9 nucleotides matching TRBD1. Germline CDR1 ENHRY, CDR2 SYGVKD. The CDR3 has 16 residues. Germline trimming cut 6 bases from V and 4 bases from J; bases unmatched to any gene: 13. The CDR3 coding sequence is TGTGCCATCAGAGAAACTAGGGACAGGGAGAGATACGAGCAGTACTTC. Amino acid sequence: CAIRETRDRERYEQYF.

This clonotype was counted ten times or more. The V gene is TRBV12-3 or TRBV12-4, the J gene TRBJ1-1, with 7 bases identical to TRBD1. J was trimmed by 1 base and V by 5 bases; bases with no gene match: 7. The CDR3 is 15 residues long. This chain's CDR3 is CASSLGQVRNTEAFF. CDR3 bases: TGTGCCAGCAGTCTAGGACAGGTGAGGAACACTGAAGCTTTCTTT.

As for this clonotype: This clone may be a read error of a much larger clone one base away. V usage is TRBV10-3 and J usage is TRBJ2-1, with D hard to call. Germline loops: CDR1 ENHRY, CDR2 SYGVKD. The CDR3 has 12 residues. Here the CDR3 reads CATRGIAGDQFF. The CDR3 bases are TGTGCTACACGAGGTATCGCCGGTGATCAGTTCTTC.

This clonotype was seen ten or more times. V gene TRBV20-1 combines with J gene TRBJ2-3, with 10 bases matching TRBD2. Germline loops: CDR1 DFQATT, CDR2 SNEGSKA (reference sequence). The ends lost 6 bases at V and 3 bases at J; junction bases unmatched: 6. The CDR3 contains 14 residues. This chain's CDR3 is CSAHHSGRTDTQYF. CDR3 nucleotide sequence: TGCAGTGCGCATCATAGCGGGAGGACAGATACGCAGTATTTT.

This clonotype showed up many times. The chain links TRBV28 to TRBJ1-1; D may be TRBD1 (5 bases). The CDR3 contains 14 residues. V lost 2 bases and J lost 9, with 16 bases in between. Per germline, CDR1 MDHEN and CDR2 SYDVKM. In DNA form, the CDR3 reads TGTGCCAGCAGTTTAGGAATTACCCCAGGGAAAGCTTTCTTT. It encodes CASSLGITPGKAFF.